Below, 24 T cell receptor beta chains from the same sample are listed, as sequenced in a study of cytomegalovirus exposure and HLA in healthy donors. The assay was immunoSEQ multiplex PCR, and TCRdb's table has in-frame clones only and misses some. Among 68,000 or so clones, around 95% were seen once, and the ten largest hold 2% to 2.5%. Sequencing was carried out using PBMCs. Every receptor here comes from a man aged 18 to 29 in good health and CMV-seronegative.

This clone has a single count. The rearrangement links TRBV6-1 to TRBJ2-1; TRBD1 agrees at 9 bases. Germline V gene sequence: CDR1 MNHNS, CDR2 SASEGT. The CDR3 is made up of 15 amino acids. V lost 5 bases and J lost 8; bases outside the gene matches: 10. For the CDR3, the DNA is TGTGCCAGCAGTCCACAGAGGGACAGGGTTGATGAGCAGTTCTTC. Amino acids: CASSPQRDRVDEQFF.

The chain joins TRBV9 to TRBJ2-1; tentative D call: TRBD1 (5 bases). Germline lookup yields CDR1 SGDLS and CDR2 YYNGEE. V lost 0 bases and J 3 bases, leaving 10 bases between the germline ends. The CDR3 has 15 amino acids. CDR3 region: CASSVEGVGYNEQFF. The CDR3 DNA is TGTGCCAGCAGCGTAGAAGGGGTGGGCTACAATGAGCAGTTCTTC.

The V call is TRBV18, the J call TRBJ2-7; no definite D call. Germline assignment: CDR1 KGHSH and CDR2 LQKENI. This CDR3 region has 15 residues. V gave up 6 bases and J gave up 2 bases, with 17 bases separating them. The DNA of the CDR3 is TGTGCCAGCTCCCAATCATCGGGTTTGGCCTACGAGCAGTACTTC. It encodes CASSQSSGLAYEQYF.

The chain is built from TRBV7-9 and TRBJ1-2; D uncertain. V dropped 2 bases and J dropped 2 bases, with 9 bases sitting between them. Germline V gene data show CDR1 as SEHNR and CDR2 as FQNEAQ (reference sequence). This CDR3 has 14 amino acids. The CDR3 sequence is CASSLSDTNYGYTF. CDR3 DNA sequence: TGTGCCAGCAGCTTAAGTGACACCAACTATGGCTACACCTTC.

V usage is TRBV6-1 and J usage is TRBJ1-3; a weak D match, TRBD1 (6 bases). Germline V gene sequence: CDR1 MNHNS, CDR2 SASEGT. The CDR3 extends over 17 amino acids. V was clipped by 2 bases and J by 4 bases, with 18 bases between them. CDR3 nucleotide sequence: TGTGCCAGCAGTGAAATTTACAGGGAGTTTTCGGGAAACACCATATATTTT. Translating it yields CASSEIYREFSGNTIYF.

The V gene is TRBV27, the J gene TRBJ2-1; 7 nucleotides line up with TRBD2. The CDR3 consists of 14 residues. With 7 bases clipped from V and 3 bases from J, the junction kept 6 bases outside the gene matches. Germline values: CDR1 MNHEY, CDR2 SMNVEV (reference sequence). For the CDR3, the DNA is TGTGCCAGCAATGGTGGGACTATCTACAATGAGCAGTTCTTC. As protein: CASNGGTIYNEQFF.

The chain joins TRBV4-1 to TRBJ1-1; no definite D call. This CDR3 spans 15 amino acids. Looked up from germline, CDR1 is MGHRA and CDR2 is YSYEKL. Trimming left V 1 base short and J 1 base short, with 10 bases between. The CDR3 sequence is CASSQAVTTNTEAFF. The CDR3 DNA sequence: TGCGCCAGCAGCCAAGCGGTGACAACGAACACTGAAGCTTTCTTT.

Only one count was recorded for this clone. J is TRBJ2-7 and V is TRBV5-1, with 8 bases matching TRBD1. V shed 5 bases and J 2 bases; nucleotides not matched to a gene: 6. CDR1 is SGHRS, CDR2 YFSETQ, per germline. This CDR3 has 14 residues. The CDR3 sequence is CASRPGQDAYEQYF. Written as DNA, the CDR3 is TGCGCCAGCAGACCGGGACAGGATGCCTACGAGCAGTACTTC.

The chain employs TRBV2 and TRBJ2-7; perhaps TRBD2 as D (5 bases). The CDR3 sequence is 11 residues long. CDR1 and CDR2 (germline): SNHLY, FYNNEI. The V end lost 3 bases, the J end lost 7 bases, and 7 bases lay between the germline ends. The CDR3 DNA sequence: TGTGCCAGCAGTGATCCGGGGGAGCAGTACTTC. Translated: CASSDPGEQYF.

The V and J genes are TRBV6-1 and TRBJ1-2, with D perhaps matching TRBD1 (5 bases). The CDR3 is 14 amino acids. Trimming took off 2 bases at V and 8 bases at J, with 15 bases between the two ends. Germline values: CDR1 MNHNS, CDR2 SASEGT. The CDR3 loop is CASSERGMREGYTF. For the CDR3, the DNA is TGTGCCAGCAGTGAACGGGGGATGAGAGAGGGCTACACCTTC.

The gene calls are TRBV7-9 and TRBJ1-6, with D possibly TRBD1 on 6 matching bases. The CDR3 is 13 amino acids. Between the trimmed V and J ends, which lost 8 bases and 7 bases, there was a span of 12 bases. CDR1 and CDR2 (germline): SEHNR, FQNEAQ (reference sequence). The CDR3 is CASGRRGNSPLHF. For the CDR3, the DNA is TGTGCCAGCGGGCGCAGGGGCAATTCACCCCTCCACTTT.

Concerning this clone itself: The junction does not match germline at one end; this may be a read error. This chain joins TRBV7-7 and TRBJ2-3; D is unclear. Looked up from germline, CDR1 is SSHAT and CDR2 is FNYEAQ (reference sequence). This CDR3 has 13 residues. The CDR3 loop is CASSLSGTDTQYF. In nucleotides, the CDR3 is TGTGCTAGCAGCTTAAGCGGCACAGATACGCAGTATTTT.

For the CDR3, the DNA is TGTGCCAGCAGTTACGGGTTACCGAACACCGGGGAGCTGTTTTTT. Its translation is CASSYGLPNTGELFF. V is TRBV5-6 and J is TRBJ2-2, with D uncertain. Trimming removed 5 bases at V and 0 bases at J, with 11 bases between. The V gene's germline CDR1 is SGHDT and CDR2 YYEEEE. CDR3 length: 15 residues.

V gene TRBV11-2 combines with J gene TRBJ2-7, with 9 bases fitting TRBD1. Looked up from germline, CDR1 is SGHAT and CDR2 is FQNNGV. The CDR3 spans 16 residues. The V gene end was trimmed by 1 base and the J gene end by 5 bases; junction bases not matched to a gene: 9. CDR3 in DNA: TGTGCCAGCAGCTTAGGGGGGAGGACAGGGGTCGACGAGCAGTACTTC. This codes for CASSLGGRTGVDEQYF.

The chain combines TRBV2 with TRBJ1-4; 7 bases align to TRBD1. The CDR3 loop spans 14 amino acids. Trimming at V came to 3 bases and at J to 7 bases, leaving 5 bases not matched to a gene. Per the germline V gene, CDR1 is SNHLY and CDR2 is FYNNEI. For the CDR3, the DNA is TGTGCCAGCAGTGATGAGCAGGGGGGTGAAAAACTGTTTTTT. Residues: CASSDEQGGEKLFF.

This clone was seen just once. The rearrangement joins TRBV19 to TRBJ1-2, with D uncertain. This CDR3 is built from 11 residues. The V and J ends lost 6 bases and 1 base respectively, with 3 bases between them. The V gene's germline CDR1 is LNHDA and CDR2 SQIVND (reference sequence). The CDR3 loop is CASRYNYGYTF. In DNA, the CDR3 is TGTGCCAGTAGGTATAACTATGGCTACACCTTC.

The chain is built from TRBV2 and TRBJ2-7; D gene unclear. V shed 5 bases and J shed 0 bases, with 20 bases lying between them. This CDR3 has 17 residues. CDR1 and CDR2 from the germline V gene are SNHLY and FYNNEI. DNA of the CDR3: TGTGCCAGCAGTTATAGGCGAGTCCTCAACTACTCCTACGAGCAGTACTTC. The encoded protein is CASSYRRVLNYSYEQYF.

This sequence joins TRBV5-1 and TRBJ2-7; 7 positions agree with TRBD1. This CDR3 contains 13 residues. Losses at the gene ends were 3 bases for V and 5 bases for J; bases not matched to a gene: 5. Looked up from germline, CDR1 is SGHRS and CDR2 is YFSETQ. The CDR3 nucleotides read TGCGCCAGCAGCTGGGGGCAGGGGGACGAGCAGTACTTC. This codes for CASSWGQGDEQYF.

The CDR3 sequence: CASSQVTGQGNEKLFF. DNA for the CDR3: TGCGCCAGCAGCCAAGTGACGGGACAGGGGAATGAAAAACTGTTTTTT. The V and J genes are TRBV4-1 and TRBJ1-4; 10 bases align to TRBD1. V shed 1 base and J 5 bases; nucleotides not matched to a gene: 4. The CDR3 has 16 amino acids. CDR1 and CDR2 from the germline V gene are MGHRA and YSYEKL.

The V and J genes are TRBV5-1 and TRBJ2-1; the D gene is possibly TRBD2 (6 bases). Trimming took 0 bases from V and 7 from J, leaving 8 bases between them. The CDR3 is made up of 13 amino acids. Germline lookup yields CDR1 SGHRS and CDR2 YFSETQ. CDR3: CASSLVGSNEQFF. CDR3 DNA sequence: TGCGCCAGCAGCTTGGTCGGGAGTAATGAGCAGTTCTTC.

The genes are TRBV30 and TRBJ1-1, with D tentatively TRBD1 (6 bases). Trimming removed 3 bases from V and 1 base from J, with 6 bases in between. Germline V gene lookup returns CDR1 GTSNPN and CDR2 SVGIG (reference sequence). This CDR3 is 12 amino acids long. As DNA, the CDR3 is TGTGCCTGGAGGACAGGGAACACTGAAGCTTTCTTT. Amino acids: CAWRTGNTEAFF.

This chain uses TRBV7-9 with TRBJ1-2; TRBD1 matches 7 bases. Germline V gene sequence: CDR1 SEHNR, CDR2 FQNEAQ (reference sequence). The CDR3 contains 17 residues. The ends lost 3 bases at V and 6 bases at J; junction bases unmatched: 16. DNA of the CDR3: TGTGCCAGCAGCTTCCCGAGCGGGGGGACAGCGATAAATGGCTACACCTTC. It codes for CASSFPSGGTAINGYTF.

The chain combines TRBV5-6 with TRBJ1-1; D possibly corresponds to TRBD1 (6 bases). The CDR3 sequence is 15 residues long. From germline, CDR1 is SGHDT and CDR2 YYEEEE. Trimming cost V 1 base and J 1 base, with 11 bases left between them. CDR3 loop: CASSLTGNPNTEAFF. The CDR3 region has the DNA TGTGCCAGCAGCTTGACAGGGAATCCGAACACTGAAGCTTTCTTT.

This chain connects TRBV19 to TRBJ1-1, with a tentative D call TRBD1 (5 bases). The CDR3 spans 15 residues. V shed 2 bases and J shed 4 bases, with 14 bases lying between them. Per germline, CDR1 LNHDA and CDR2 SQIVND (reference sequence). CDR3 loop: CASSIRGGASTEAFF. The CDR3 bases are TGTGCCAGTAGTATACGGGGAGGGGCGAGCACTGAAGCTTTCTTT.